A selection of T cell receptor beta chains follows, all from one sample in a study of OX40 agonist ivuxolimab in advanced cancers. The repertoire was sequenced with immunoSEQ multiplex PCR; TCRdb's copy has only in-frame clones and lacks some. The sample has about 79,000 clones; roughly 87% are singletons. The material was CD4+ or CD8+ T cells sorted from blood, obtained in a trial of the OX40 agonist ivuxolimab. The receptors originated from an adult with an advanced solid tumor such as melanoma, head and neck, liver or kidney cancer. Each CDR3 is given with its conserved first and last residue. A D gene is named only where the DNA matches it firmly. For some rows the clone size is stated as once, few or many, or as a class when expanded; others skip it.

d_gene	abundance	v_gene	j_gene	CDR3nt	CDR3aa
NA	NA	TRBV18	TRBJ2-2	TGTGCCAGCTCACCACAGAAGACAACGAACACCGGGGAGCTGTTTTTT	CASSPQKTTNTGELFF
NA	NA	TRBV11-2	TRBJ1-2	TGTGCCAGCAGCTTCGCAGGAGGGGCATTATCCTACACCTTC	CASSFAGGALSYTF
NA	once	TRBV28	TRBJ1-1	TGTGCCAGCAGTTTGAGGGGCGCCTGGGTGAACACTGAAGCTTTCTTT	CASSLRGAWVNTEAFF
NA	NA	TRBV6-5	TRBJ2-5	TGTGCCAGCAGCGTGGGCAGGGGAAGAGAGACCCAGTACTTC	CASSVGRGRETQYF
TRBD1	NA	TRBV11-2	TRBJ1-1	TGTGCCAGCAGCGTAGGACAGGGGAACACTGAAGCTTTCTTT	CASSVGQGNTEAFF
TRBD2	NA	TRBV11-2	TRBJ2-7	TGTGCCAGCAGCTTAATCGCGGGGGAAACCTACGAGCAGTACTTC	CASSLIAGETYEQYF
NA	NA	TRBV28	TRBJ1-4	TGTGCCAGCAGTTTGATAAGGGGAAAACTGTTTTTT	CASSLIRGKLFF
TRBD1	NA	TRBV4-1	TRBJ2-5	TGCGCCAGCAGCCCCCCGTGGACAGGGATGCAGACCCAGTACTTC	CASSPPWTGMQTQYF
NA	NA	TRBV6-6	TRBJ1-2	TGTGCCAGCAGCCGCAGGGACACCAGGGCGGAGGGTGGCTACACCTTC	CASSRRDTRAEGGYTF
NA	NA	TRBV5-5	TRBJ1-1	TGTGCCAGCAGCCGCCAACCTGACACTGAAGCTTTCTTT	CASSRQPDTEAFF
TRBD1	NA	TRBV6-1	TRBJ1-1	TGTGCCAGCAGGATGACAGGGACTGAAGCTTTCTTT	CASRMTGTEAFF
TRBD2	NA	TRBV6-1	TRBJ2-5	TGTGCCAGCAGCCTAGCGGGGGGTGGAGAGACCCAGTACTTC	CASSLAGGGETQYF
NA	NA	TRBV30	TRBJ2-1	TGTGCCTGGAGTGTATCGCTCGCAGGGGGGTACTACAATGAGCAGTTCTTC	CAWSVSLAGGYYNEQFF
NA	NA	TRBV6-1	TRBJ1-6	TGTGCCAGCAGTGGATGGACAGCACCCGGGGATTCACCCCTCCACTTT	CASSGWTAPGDSPLHF
NA	NA	TRBV2	TRBJ2-3	TGTGCCAGCAGTGTAAGCACAGATACGCAGTATTTT	CASSVSTDTQYF
NA	NA	TRBV5-1	TRBJ1-2	TGCGCCAGCAGCTTGCAGGGGACCAACTATGGCTACACCTTC	CASSLQGTNYGYTF
NA	NA	TRBV18	TRBJ1-6	TGTGCCAGCTCACCATCTTCGTCAGTCAATAATTCACCCCTCCACTTT	CASSPSSSVNNSPLHF
TRBD2	few	TRBV7-8	TRBJ2-3	TGTGCCGTCGGCGGGAGACTCCACTCCGATACGCAGTATTTT	CAVGGRLHSDTQYF
NA	NA	TRBV14	TRBJ2-7	TGTGCCAGCAGCCAAGATCTCCAGGGTCCCGAGCAGTACTTC	CASSQDLQGPEQYF
NA	NA	TRBV29-1	TRBJ1-6	TGCAGCGTGGGAAACTCCTATAATTCACCCCTCCACTTT	CSVGNSYNSPLHF
NA	NA	TRBV4-1	TRBJ2-5	TGCGCCAGCAGCCCCATGACCGGGGGAGAGACCCAGTACTTC	CASSPMTGGETQYF
TRBD1	NA	TRBV19	TRBJ1-4	TGTGCCAGCGAGACAGGGGGTGGTGAAAAACTGTTTTTT	CASETGGGEKLFF
NA	NA	TRBV25-1	TRBJ2-1	TGTGCCAGCAGTGCACAAAATGAGCAGTTCTTC	CASSAQNEQFF
NA	NA	TRBV5-1	TRBJ2-7	TGCGCCAGCAGCTTGGTCGGTTGGGAGGCCGGCGAGCAGTACTTC	CASSLVGWEAGEQYF